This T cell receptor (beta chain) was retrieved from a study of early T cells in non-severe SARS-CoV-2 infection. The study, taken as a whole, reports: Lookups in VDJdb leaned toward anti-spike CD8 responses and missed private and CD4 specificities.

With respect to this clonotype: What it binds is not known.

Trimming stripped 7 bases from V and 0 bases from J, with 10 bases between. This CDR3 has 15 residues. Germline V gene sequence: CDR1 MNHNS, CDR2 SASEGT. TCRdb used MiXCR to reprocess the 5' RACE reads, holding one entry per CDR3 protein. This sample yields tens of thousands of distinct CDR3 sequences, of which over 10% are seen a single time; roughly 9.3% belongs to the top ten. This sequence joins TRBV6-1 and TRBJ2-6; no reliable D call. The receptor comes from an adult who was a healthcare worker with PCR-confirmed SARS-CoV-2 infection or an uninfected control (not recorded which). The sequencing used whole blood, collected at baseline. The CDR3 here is CASTLRGSGANVLTF. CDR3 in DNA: TGTGCCAGCACCCTACGTGGCTCTGGGGCCAACGTCCTGACTTTC.